This T cell receptor (beta chain) was recovered during a study of cytomegalovirus exposure and HLA in healthy donors. Across the study: Unique TCR beta sequences numbering approximately 120 million came from 150 million to 200 million T cells in an earlier analysis.

CDR1 is SGHRS, CDR2 YFSETQ, per germline. Trimming shortened V by 0 bases and J by 6 bases, and 10 bases separated the two germline ends. This CDR3 is 13 amino acids long. Whole-study results and caveats: Cytomegalovirus status was reportedly diagnosed by the classifier with high sensitivity and specificity. Roughly uniform sequencing depth across donors was assumed, possibly incorrectly.

This clone was seen a few times. Its antigen is currently unknown. A multiplex PCR was run with 60 Vbeta primers and 13 Jbeta primers. Some clones are missing from TCRdb's copy, which holds only in-frame ones; the method was immunoSEQ multiplex PCR. The sample lists tens of thousands of clones; around 82% were seen once. Source material: PBMCs. The receptor comes from a female donor in good health and CMV-seronegative. The chain combines TRBV5-1 with TRBJ2-7; a weak D match, TRBD1 (6 bases). The CDR3 DNA follows: TGCGCCAGCAGCTTGGACAGGGCGGCCGAGCAGTACTTC. This gives the protein CASSLDRAAEQYF.